The 13 T cell receptor beta chains reported below all come from one sample, sequenced in a study of OX40 agonist ivuxolimab in advanced cancers. Method: immunoSEQ multiplex PCR; TCRdb's copy keeps in-frame clones and lacks some. The data hold around 83,000 clones, with over 75% observed a single time. This material consisted of CD4+ or CD8+ T cells sorted from blood, taken in a trial of the OX40 agonist ivuxolimab. The receptors shown here come from an adult with an advanced solid tumor such as melanoma, head and neck, liver or kidney cancer.

CDR3 protein: CASTSGSGETQYF. DNA of the CDR3: TGTGCCTCTACTAGCGGGAGTGGTGAGACCCAGTACTTC. This chain links TRBV30 with TRBJ2-5, with 11 bases that match TRBD2. V lost 7 bases to trimming and J lost 5 bases; unmatched junction nucleotides: 6. This CDR3 spans 13 amino acids. The germline gives CDR1 GTSNPN, CDR2 SVGIG (reference sequence). The full variable domain, completed using reference TRBV30 and TRBJ2-5, is SQTIHQWPATLVQPVGSPLSLECTVEGTSNPNLYWYRQAAGRGLQLLFYSVGIGQISSEVPQNLSASRPQDRQFILSSKKLLLSDSGFYLCASTSGSGETQYFGPGTRLLVL.

V gene TRBV29-1 combines with J gene TRBJ1-5, with 9 bases lining up with TRBD1. The V gene end was trimmed by 3 bases and the J gene end by 4 bases; junction bases not matched to a gene: 1. Germline CDR1 reads SQVTM; CDR2 reads ANQGSEA. The CDR3 runs to 13 residues. CDR3 nucleotides: TGCAGCGTTGAGACAGGGGGAAATCAGCCCCAGCATTTT. This sequence encodes CSVETGGNQPQHF.

This clone was recorded once. The V gene is TRBV7-9, the J gene TRBJ2-1; 8 positions agree with TRBD2. Germline V gene data show CDR1 as SEHNR and CDR2 as FQNEAQ (reference sequence). This CDR3 has 15 residues. V lost 6 bases, J lost 3 bases, and 7 bases stayed unmatched. This CDR3 is CASSQSGRDYNEQFF. CDR3 DNA: TGTGCCAGCAGTCAGAGCGGGAGAGACTACAATGAGCAGTTCTTC.

The rearrangement joins TRBV15 to TRBJ2-7, with 8 bases that match TRBD1. Germline trimming cut 0 bases from V and 3 bases from J; bases unmatched to any gene: 4. Germline values: CDR1 LNHNV, CDR2 YYDKDF (reference sequence). The CDR3 has 15 residues. DNA for the CDR3: TGTGCCACCAGCAGAGATGCCGGGACAGGCTACGAGCAGTACTTC. Translating gives CATSRDAGTGYEQYF.

This clone is a singleton in its sample. DNA of the CDR3: TGTGCCTGGAATGGACAGACGAACACTGAAGCTTTCTTT. Translating it yields CAWNGQTNTEAFF. The gene calls are TRBV30 and TRBJ1-1; a weak D match, TRBD1 (6 bases). The germline V and J ends were trimmed by 4 bases and 1 base, with 10 bases remaining between them. The V gene's germline CDR1 is GTSNPN and CDR2 SVGIG (reference sequence). The CDR3 length is 13 residues.

This clone was counted a single time. V gene TRBV13 combines with J gene TRBJ2-7, with D perhaps matching TRBD2 (6 bases). Germline CDR1 reads PRHDT; CDR2 reads FYEKMQ (reference sequence). CDR3 size: 16 residues. With 4 bases removed from V and 0 bases from J, the gap between germline ends came to 16 bases. CDR3 DNA sequence: TGTGCCAGCAGCTCCCGGTCGGGGGTCCTCTCCTACGAGCAGTACTTC. Protein sequence: CASSSRSGVLSYEQYF.

The chain employs TRBV5-6 and TRBJ2-7; D is unclear. The CDR3 extends over 13 amino acids. V was clipped by 2 bases and J by 9 bases, with 15 bases between them. Germline values: CDR1 SGHDT, CDR2 YYEEEE. The CDR3 is CASSLEETTPQYF. CDR3 nucleotides: TGTGCCAGCAGCTTAGAGGAGACGACCCCGCAGTACTTC.

The rearrangement joins TRBV5-1 to TRBJ2-3; D may be TRBD2 (7 bases). The CDR3 runs to 16 residues. V was cut by 4 bases and J by 6 bases, with 21 bases left in between. CDR1 and CDR2 from the germline V gene are SGHRS and YFSETQ. Here the CDR3 reads CASSHGGHGVRDTQYF. The CDR3 DNA reads TGCGCCAGCAGCCACGGGGGGCACGGGGTGCGCGATACGCAGTATTTT. The full variable domain, completed using reference TRBV5-1 and TRBJ2-3, is KAGVTQTPRYLIKTRGQQVTLSCSPISGHRSVSWYQQTPGQGLQFLFEYFSETQRNKGNFPGRFSGRQFSNSRSEMNVSTLELGDSALYLCASSHGGHGVRDTQYFGPGTRLTVL.

The CDR3 protein is CASSLGASSSYNEQFF. The CDR3 DNA sequence: TGTGCCAGCAGCCTAGGCGCCTCGAGCTCCTACAATGAGCAGTTCTTC. This chain connects TRBV11-2 to TRBJ2-1, with D unclear. Trimming removed 5 bases at V and 0 bases at J, with 14 bases between. Germline CDR1 SGHAT, CDR2 FQNNGV. The CDR3 covers 16 residues.

A few counts support this clone. The CDR3 DNA is TGCGCCAGCAGCTTGGAAGGTCTCGGGGAGCTGTTTTTT. Protein sequence: CASSLEGLGELFF. This chain joins TRBV5-1 and TRBJ2-2; no reliable D call. V dropped 0 bases and J dropped 7 bases, with 7 bases sitting between them. Germline assignment: CDR1 SGHRS and CDR2 YFSETQ. This CDR3 region has 13 residues. The variable domain in full, with the rest retrieved from reference TRBV5-1 and TRBJ2-2, is KAGVTQTPRYLIKTRGQQVTLSCSPISGHRSVSWYQQTPGQGLQFLFEYFSETQRNKGNFPGRFSGRQFSNSRSEMNVSTLELGDSALYLCASSLEGLGELFFGEGSRLTVL.

V is TRBV9 and J is TRBJ1-2; maybe TRBD1 (6 bases). V was trimmed by 3 bases and J by 7 bases, leaving 10 bases between them. Germline CDR1 reads SGDLS; CDR2 reads YYNGEE. The CDR3 extends over 12 amino acids. The CDR3 DNA reads TGTGCCAGCAGCGAGGGGGTGGGTGGCTACACCTTC. Protein: CASSEGVGGYTF.

The gene calls are TRBV19 and TRBJ1-1, with D tentatively TRBD1 (5 bases). The CDR3 loop spans 14 amino acids. Germline V gives CDR1 LNHDA, CDR2 SQIVND (reference sequence). The V end lost 4 bases, the J end lost 0 bases, and 9 bases lay between the germline ends. Here the CDR3 DNA reads TGTGCCAGTAGTACCCAGGGCCTGAACACTGAAGCTTTCTTT. Its translation is CASSTQGLNTEAFF. Full variable domain (rest looked up from reference TRBV19 and TRBJ1-1): DGGITQSPKYLFRKEGQNVTLSCEQNLNHDAMYWYRQDPGQGLRLIYYSQIVNDFQKGDIAEGYSVSREKKESFPLTVTSAQKNPTAFYLCASSTQGLNTEAFFGQGTRLTVV.

The DNA for the CDR3 is TGTGCCAGCTCACCAAATGAGTTTGGTGAGCAGTTCTTC. This sequence encodes CASSPNEFGEQFF. The chain carries TRBV18 and TRBJ2-1; D is unresolved. The germline V gene has CDR1 KGHSH and CDR2 LQKENI. The V and J ends lost 2 bases and 9 bases respectively, with 11 bases between them. The CDR3 extends over 13 amino acids.